The 13 T cell receptor beta chains listed next were all sequenced from one sample in a study of CD8+ T cells in alopecia areata. After isolation, RNA underwent reverse transcription to generate cDNA as the sequencing template. Sequencing used immunoSEQ multiplex PCR; TCRdb keeps in-frame clones, though not all of them. Among tens of thousands of clones listed, 50% to 75% were seen once. Sequences were derived from CD8+ T cells sorted from blood, sampled at week 0. All receptors come from a human donor with alopecia areata.

The chain has TRBV30 and TRBJ2-7, with D possibly matching TRBD2 (6 bases). The germline V and J ends were trimmed by 0 bases and 5 bases, with 11 bases remaining between them. This CDR3 contains 13 residues. CDR1 GTSNPN and CDR2 SVGIG come from the germline V gene (reference sequence). The CDR3 region has the DNA TGTGCCTGGAGTGTCTCTACGGGGGACGAGCAGTACTTC. As protein: CAWSVSTGDEQYF.

The chain uses TRBV4-3 and TRBJ1-2; D unclear. This CDR3 contains 15 residues. CDR1 LGHNA and CDR2 YSLEER come from the germline V gene. The ends were cut back, 0 bases at V and 8 bases at J, with 16 bases in the middle. DNA of the CDR3: TGCGCCAGCAGCCAAGATGCTGACGGCCTTAGGGGCTACACCTTC. Protein: CASSQDADGLRGYTF.

This clone was found a few times. The J gene is TRBJ2-7, the V gene TRBV4-2, with D unclear. The CDR3 covers 14 residues. V was shortened by 5 bases and J by 6 bases, with 17 bases between the two germline ends. In germline, CDR1 is LGHNA, CDR2 YNFKEQ. The CDR3 DNA is TGTGCCAGCAGCTTGGACGCTGCGACCGTCGAGCAGTACTTC. It encodes CASSLDAATVEQYF.

The chain recombines TRBV14 with TRBJ2-7; tentatively, D is TRBD1 (6 bases). V shed 0 bases and J shed 1 base, with 13 bases lying between them. The CDR3 length is 16 residues. CDR1 and CDR2 from the germline V gene are SGHDN and FVKESK. CDR3 loop: CASSQDLGQLSYEQYF. DNA for the CDR3: TGTGCCAGCAGCCAAGATTTAGGACAGCTTTCCTACGAGCAGTACTTC. Looking up the rest from reference TRBV14 and TRBJ2-7 gives the full variable domain: EAGVTQFPSHSVIEKGQTVTLRCDPISGHDNLYWYRRVMGKEIKFLLHFVKESKQDESGMPNNRFLAERTGGTYSTLKVQPAELEDSGVYFCASSQDLGQLSYEQYFGPGTRLTVT.

This clone was counted between two and nine times. V usage is TRBV4-1 and J usage is TRBJ1-2; a possible D gene is TRBD1 (5 bases). Germline lookup yields CDR1 MGHRA and CDR2 YSYEKL. Trimming removed 4 bases at V and 0 bases at J, with 12 bases between. This CDR3 spans 15 amino acids. The CDR3, as DNA: TGCGCCAGCAGCCCCATCGGCAGGGCTAACTATGGCTACACCTTC. This encodes CASSPIGRANYGYTF.

This clone is a singleton in its sample. This chain links TRBV18 with TRBJ1-2, with a weak D call TRBD1 (5 bases). The germline gives CDR1 KGHSH, CDR2 LQKENI. The V end lost 6 bases, the J end lost 8 bases, and 22 bases lay between the germline ends. The CDR3 length is 15 residues. DNA of the CDR3: TGTGCCAGCTCGTCAACTGGGGACCTAACTCGGGGCTACACCTTC. Amino acid sequence: CASSSTGDLTRGYTF. The full variable domain, in which reference TRBV18 and TRBJ1-2 provide the parts outside the CDR3, is NAGVMQNPRHLVRRRGQEARLRCSPMKGHSHVYWYRQLPEEGLKFMVYLQKENIIDESGMPKERFSAEFPKEGPSILRIQQVVRGDSAAYFCASSSTGDLTRGYTFGSGTRLTVV.

The chain links TRBV5-1 to TRBJ1-2; 7 bases line up with TRBD1. Per the germline V gene, CDR1 is SGHRS and CDR2 is YFSETQ. This CDR3 comprises 15 residues. Unmatched junction bases numbered 4, after V lost 2 bases and J lost 0 bases. The CDR3 is CASSLRDSANYGYTF. The CDR3, as DNA: TGCGCCAGCAGCTTACGGGACAGCGCTAACTATGGCTACACCTTC.

This clone showed up just a few times. The rearrangement joins TRBV10-3 to TRBJ2-5; possible D gene TRBD2, 6 bases. CDR1 is ENHRY, CDR2 SYGVKD, per germline. Trimming shortened V by 8 bases and J by 1 base, and 23 bases separated the two germline ends. CDR3 length equals 17 residues. In DNA, the CDR3 is TGTGCCATCGGGATAGGGCTAGCGCTTTCCTCCCAAGAGACCCAGTACTTC. It codes for CAIGIGLALSSQETQYF.

The V and J genes are TRBV19 and TRBJ2-3; D not certain. The V end was cut by 3 bases, the J end by 4 bases, with 8 bases between. This CDR3 is built from 13 residues. Germline CDR1 and CDR2: LNHDA and SQIVND (reference sequence). DNA for the CDR3: TGTGCCAGTAGTATGGATTTACCAGATACGCAGTATTTT. Encoded protein: CASSMDLPDTQYF.

The J gene is TRBJ1-1, the V gene TRBV11-2; the D is unclear. The germline CDR1 and CDR2 sequences are SGHAT and FQNNGV. The CDR3 consists of 10 residues. Trimming left V 6 bases short and J 5 bases short, with 4 bases between. The CDR3 spells CASRGTEAFF. The DNA of the CDR3 is TGTGCCAGCAGGGGGACTGAAGCTTTCTTT.

The chain recombines TRBV9 with TRBJ2-1; a weak D match, TRBD2 (5 bases). The V gene lost 0 bases and the J gene lost 6 bases, with 10 bases spanning the gap. This CDR3 contains 14 residues. Germline V gives CDR1 SGDLS, CDR2 YYNGEE. DNA for the CDR3: TGTGCCAGCAGCGTAGAGGGAGTAGCCAATGAGCAGTTCTTC. Residues: CASSVEGVANEQFF.

J is TRBJ1-1 and V is TRBV27, with TRBD1 identical over 9 bases. Germline V gives CDR1 MNHEY, CDR2 SMNVEV (reference sequence). Trimming removed 1 base from V and 1 base from J; junction bases left unmatched: 1. The CDR3 contains 15 residues. The CDR3 region has the DNA TGTGCCAGCAGTTTATGGGGACAGGGGAACACTGAAGCTTTCTTT. Translated, it gives CASSLWGQGNTEAFF.

The rearrangement uses TRBV29-1 and TRBJ1-1; D not certain. Looked up from germline, CDR1 is SQVTM and CDR2 is ANQGSEA. This CDR3 has 11 amino acids. Trimming cost V 6 bases and J 3 bases, with 8 bases left between them. The CDR3 is CSVGADTEAFF. The CDR3 DNA reads as TGCAGCGTCGGTGCGGACACTGAAGCTTTCTTT.